The 18 T cell receptor beta chains below were found in one sample sequenced in a study of blood T cell repertoires in COVID-19. Assay used: immunoSEQ multiplex PCR; TCRdb lists only in-frame clones, some missing. Counted here are over 30,000 clones, 65% to 90% occurring once; the ten biggest clones make up around 17%. Sequenced material: peripheral blood. These receptors came from a woman in her sixties with active COVID-19.

The rearrangement uses TRBV14 and TRBJ1-1, with TRBD1 matching over 7 bases. This CDR3 contains 14 residues. With 4 bases clipped from V and 4 bases from J, the junction kept 6 bases outside the gene matches. Germline V gene lookup returns CDR1 SGHDN and CDR2 FVKESK. CDR3 bases: TGTGCCAGCAGCCTATATAGGGACAGCACTGAAGCTTTCTTT. Its translation: CASSLYRDSTEAFF.

The chain carries TRBV11-2 and TRBJ2-7, with TRBD1 matching over 9 bases. CDR1 and CDR2 (germline): SGHAT, FQNNGV. V lost 5 bases and J lost 6; bases outside the gene matches: 11. The CDR3 has 15 residues. The CDR3 region has the DNA TGTGCCAGCAGCCCCGGGACAGGGTCCCCCTTCGAGCAGTACTTC. Translation gives CASSPGTGSPFEQYF.

CDR3 sequence (DNA): TGTGCCAGCAGCTTGAAGCGGCCGACGGATAGGCAGTACTTC. Translation gives CASSLKRPTDRQYF. The chain couples TRBV5-6 to TRBJ2-7, with a possible D match to TRBD2 (5 bases). The germline V gene has CDR1 SGHDT and CDR2 YYEEEE. The CDR3 is made up of 14 amino acids. V was pared by 1 base and J by 9 bases, with 17 bases between.

This chain connects TRBV13 to TRBJ2-3, with a possible D match to TRBD2 (5 bases). Trimming cost V 5 bases and J 8 bases, with 17 bases left between them. Germline-derived CDR1 and CDR2 are PRHDT and FYEKMQ (reference sequence). The CDR3 has 14 residues. The CDR3 DNA reads as TGTGCCAGCAGCCCTCCGGTGGGAGACTTTACGCAGTATTTT. As protein: CASSPPVGDFTQYF.

This rearrangement joins TRBV5-1 to TRBJ2-1; no reliable D call. This CDR3 contains 13 residues. Germline-derived CDR1 and CDR2 are SGHRS and YFSETQ. The V gene lost 1 base and the J gene lost 6 bases, with 8 bases spanning the gap. DNA for the CDR3: TGCGCCAGCAGCTTGCGACTGACCAATGAGCAGTTCTTC. Residues: CASSLRLTNEQFF. Full variable domain (rest looked up from reference TRBV5-1 and TRBJ2-1): KAGVTQTPRYLIKTRGQQVTLSCSPISGHRSVSWYQQTPGQGLQFLFEYFSETQRNKGNFPGRFSGRQFSNSRSEMNVSTLELGDSALYLCASSLRLTNEQFFGPGTRLTVL.

This clone was seen just once. The chain couples TRBV29-1 to TRBJ2-3, with D maybe TRBD1 (8 bases). CDR3 length: 16 amino acids. The germline gives CDR1 SQVTM, CDR2 ANQGSEA. V was cut by 1 base and J by 2 bases, with 16 bases left in between. The CDR3 DNA reads TGCAGCGTTGAAGGACACAGGGGGGGGAACACAGATACGCAGTATTTT. It translates to CSVEGHRGGNTDTQYF.

V and J are TRBV7-9 and TRBJ2-5; the match to TRBD2 covers 7 bases. From germline, CDR1 is SEHNR and CDR2 FQNEAQ (reference sequence). Trimming cost V 0 bases and J 2 bases; bases outside gene matches: 0. The CDR3 is 14 residues long. The CDR3: CASSLAGGQETQYF. In DNA, the CDR3 is TGTGCCAGCAGCTTAGCGGGGGGGCAAGAGACCCAGTACTTC.

V usage is TRBV5-4 and J usage is TRBJ2-1; 9 bases map to TRBD1. V gave up 2 bases and J gave up 7 bases; unmatched junction bases: 7. This CDR3 spans 15 amino acids. CDR1 and CDR2 from the germline V gene are SGHNT and YYREEE (reference sequence). As DNA, the CDR3 is TGTGCCAGCAGCTTCCGACGGGACAGGGAGAATGAGCAGTTCTTC. Translating it yields CASSFRRDRENEQFF.

The rearrangement uses TRBV28 and TRBJ1-2; 7 bases are a match to TRBD1. This CDR3 spans 14 amino acids. Germline assignment: CDR1 MDHEN and CDR2 SYDVKM. V dropped 2 bases and J dropped 5; count of bases not matched to a gene: 5. CDR3 region: CASSLVTGSYGYTF. The CDR3 DNA is TGTGCCAGCAGTTTAGTGACAGGGTCGTATGGCTACACCTTC.

This CDR3 is CASSIGLAGGPVNRGIQYF. CDR3 bases: TGTGCCAGTAGTATAGGACTAGCGGGAGGGCCAGTGAACCGTGGCATTCAGTACTTC. The chain is built from TRBV19 and TRBJ2-4; 14 bases fit TRBD2. With 1 base clipped from V and 9 bases from J, the junction kept 14 bases outside the gene matches. In germline, CDR1 is LNHDA, CDR2 SQIVND (reference sequence). CDR3 length: 19 amino acids.

This chain joins TRBV5-1 and TRBJ1-1; weak D call: TRBD1 (6 bases). The CDR3 has 14 amino acids. The V and J ends lost 7 bases and 9 bases respectively, with 22 bases between them. In germline, CDR1 is SGHRS, CDR2 YFSETQ. The CDR3 is CASRSFIGGNQAFF. DNA of the CDR3: TGCGCCAGCCGAAGCTTCATAGGGGGTAACCAAGCTTTCTTT. The full variable domain, in which reference TRBV5-1 and TRBJ1-1 provide the parts outside the CDR3, is KAGVTQTPRYLIKTRGQQVTLSCSPISGHRSVSWYQQTPGQGLQFLFEYFSETQRNKGNFPGRFSGRQFSNSRSEMNVSTLELGDSALYLCASRSFIGGNQAFFGQGTRLTVV.

The chain combines TRBV24-1 with TRBJ2-7, with 7 bases fitting TRBD1. Per germline, CDR1 KGHDR and CDR2 SFDVKD. The CDR3 contains 16 residues. The junction had 8 bases not matched to a gene; V was cut back by 1 base and J by 3 bases. Here the CDR3 reads CATSDFGRTGGYEQYF. CDR3 nucleotide sequence: TGTGCCACCAGTGATTTTGGACGGACAGGAGGCTACGAGCAGTACTTC.

J is TRBJ2-7 and V is TRBV3-1 (or the pseudogene TRBV3-2); TRBD1 matches 10 bases. The V gene's germline CDR1 is LGHDT and CDR2 YNNKEL (reference sequence). This CDR3 is built from 14 residues. Trimming removed 4 bases from V and 6 bases from J; junction bases left unmatched: 6. DNA of the CDR3: TGTGCCAGCAGCCTGCGGGACAGGGGATCCGAGCAGTACTTC. Residues: CASSLRDRGSEQYF.

The table lists this clone with a few counts. The chain combines TRBV4-1 with TRBJ1-3; TRBD1 is a possible D gene (6 bases). Germline-derived CDR1 and CDR2 are MGHRA and YSYEKL. There are 16 residues in the CDR3. Deletions cut 1 base from V and 1 base from J, with 11 bases between. CDR3 in amino acids: CASSQAGTRSGNTIYF. DNA for the CDR3: TGCGCCAGCAGCCAAGCTGGGACACGGTCTGGAAACACCATATATTTT.

The chain links TRBV29-1 to TRBJ2-3; a possible D gene is TRBD2 (5 bases). The germline V gene has CDR1 SQVTM and CDR2 ANQGSEA. The ends were cut back, 2 bases at V and 4 bases at J, with 7 bases in the middle. The CDR3 covers 12 residues. The CDR3 region has the DNA TGCAGCGTTGAAACCGGGGCAGATACGCAGTATTTT. It yields the protein CSVETGADTQYF.

This clone has a single count. The chain combines TRBV28 with TRBJ1-3; D is ambiguous. The CDR3 spans 13 residues. V was clipped by 7 bases and J by 4 bases, with 11 bases between them. Germline V lookup: CDR1 MDHEN, CDR2 SYDVKM. The CDR3 loop reads CASTAGRGNTIYF. The CDR3 coding sequence is TGTGCCAGCACCGCGGGTCGAGGAAACACCATATATTTT. Together with reference TRBV28 and TRBJ1-3, the CDR3 gives the full variable domain: DVKVTQSSRYLVKRTGEKVFLECVQDMDHENMFWYRQDPGLGLRLIYFSYDVKMKEKGDIPEGYSVSREKKERFSLILESASTNQTSMYLCASTAGRGNTIYFGEGSWLTVV.

The chain employs TRBV7-2 and TRBJ2-5; 10 positions agree with TRBD1. The CDR3 loop spans 17 amino acids. Germline loops: CDR1 SGHTA, CDR2 FQGNSA. The junction had 16 bases not matched to a gene; V was cut back by 8 bases and J by 4 bases. The CDR3 loop is CASSTGGAKNRGETQYF. CDR3 sequence (DNA): TGTGCCAGCTCGACAGGGGGCGCGAAAAACAGGGGAGAGACCCAGTACTTC.

A few counts support this clone. The CDR3 coding sequence is TGTGCCAGCAGTACCGAAGGTGGGCACGAGCAGTACTTC. Protein sequence: CASSTEGGHEQYF. The chain couples TRBV7-9 to TRBJ2-7, with D uncertain. V was cut by 6 bases and J by 5 bases, with 14 bases left in between. Germline lookup yields CDR1 SEHNR and CDR2 FQNEAQ (reference sequence). The CDR3 extends over 13 amino acids.